Presented here are 10 T cell receptor beta chains from one specimen sequenced in a study of beta chain features in type 1 diabetes (dated by TCRdb to about 2018). The library was built by means of the immunoSEQ multiplex PCR assay. The entire isolated RNA was reverse transcribed using the High Capacity cDNA Reverse Transcription Kit, and thus expressed TCRB transcripts were sequenced. TCRdb retrieved this table from immuneACCESS and kept in-frame rearrangements only. Not all clones are present; in checked studies, unresolved V genes account for under half, and no reason is known for the remainder. The sample yields a few hundred thousand clones; approximately 16% were counted once. The leading ten clones occupy approximately 0.015% of the sample. The investigation overall reported the following: In all four CD4+ subsets, TCRB CDR3 length was moderately but significantly shorter in type 1 diabetes patients.

Antigens for these TCRs are unknown. Sequenced: naive CD4+ T cells from blood. The cell subset or site label for this specimen denotes: true naive CD4+ T cells. All receptors derive from a man aged 18-30 years with type 1 diabetes.

This clone turned up a few times. This chain joins TRBV5-1 and TRBJ1-6; 7 positions agree with TRBD1. The CDR3 totals 15 residues. Losses at the gene ends were 0 bases for V and 9 bases for J; bases not matched to a gene: 6. From germline, CDR1 is SGHRS and CDR2 YFSETQ. The CDR3 here is CASSLVSGGGSPLHF. In nucleotides, the CDR3 is TGCGCCAGCAGCTTGGTGTCAGGGGGAGGTTCACCCCTCCACTTT.

V and J are TRBV6-5 and TRBJ2-1, with a tentative D call TRBD2 (5 bases). The V end was cut by 5 bases, the J end by 8 bases, with 10 bases between. The CDR3 runs 12 residues. Germline V CDR1 and CDR2: MNHEY, SVGAGI. For the CDR3, the DNA is TGTGCCAGCAGTGGGTGGGGAGATGAGCAGTTCTTC. Its protein is CASSGWGDEQFF.

The chain recombines TRBV7-9 with TRBJ2-1; TRBD2 matches 11 bases. Trimming cost V 3 bases and J 7 bases; bases outside gene matches: 5. CDR3 length equals 15 residues. Germline CDR1 and CDR2: SEHNR and FQNEAQ (reference sequence). The CDR3 DNA reads as TGTGCCAGCAGCTTCTCACTAGCGGGAGCGAATGAGCAGTTCTTC. Protein sequence: CASSFSLAGANEQFF.

This clone has only a few counts. The rearrangement links TRBV28 to TRBJ1-5; D is perhaps TRBD1 (6 bases). This CDR3 is 13 amino acids long. V dropped 5 bases and J dropped 5 bases, with 10 bases sitting between them. Per the germline V gene, CDR1 is MDHEN and CDR2 is SYDVKM. CDR3 coding DNA: TGTGCCAGCAGTACAGGGATATATCAGCCCCAGCATTTT. It yields the protein CASSTGIYQPQHF.

V is TRBV7-9 and J is TRBJ1-1; D is unclear. Germline CDR1 and CDR2: SEHNR and FQNEAQ (reference sequence). The V gene lost 1 base and the J gene lost 0 bases, with 9 bases spanning the gap. This CDR3 spans 15 amino acids. The CDR3 region has the DNA TGTGCCAGCAGCTTAGGACTTTTCATGAACACTGAAGCTTTCTTT. This sequence encodes CASSLGLFMNTEAFF.

The rearrangement uses TRBV6-6 and TRBJ1-2; the D gene is possibly TRBD1 (6 bases). Germline values: CDR1 MNHNY, CDR2 SVGAGI (reference sequence). Trimming removed 6 bases at V and 2 bases at J, with 10 bases between. The CDR3 length is 13 residues. CDR3 sequence: CASSLTGNYGYTF. The CDR3 DNA sequence: TGTGCCAGCAGCCTCACAGGGAACTATGGCTACACCTTC.

This clone was counted a few times. V and J are TRBV7-2 and TRBJ2-1; a weak D match, TRBD2 (7 bases). Deletions cut 0 bases from V and 9 bases from J, with 15 bases between. The CDR3 totals 15 residues. Per germline, CDR1 SGHTA and CDR2 FQGNSA. The CDR3 sequence is CASSLASGGPIEQFF. The CDR3 DNA is TGTGCCAGCAGCTTAGCGTCCGGGGGGCCTATTGAGCAGTTCTTC.

This clone has just a few counts. The V and J genes are TRBV25-1 and TRBJ2-1; maybe TRBD1 (5 bases). Germline loops: CDR1 MGHDK, CDR2 SYGVNS. The CDR3 has 14 residues. The V end lost 0 bases, the J end lost 9 bases, and 12 bases lay between the germline ends. The CDR3 reads CASSEYTGYGEQFF. CDR3 DNA: TGTGCCAGCAGTGAATATACAGGCTATGGTGAGCAGTTCTTC.

This clone has a handful of counts. The gene calls are TRBV29-1 and TRBJ1-2; tentative D call: TRBD1 (5 bases). Germline V CDR1 and CDR2: SQVTM, ANQGSEA. The ends were cut back, 4 bases at V and 6 bases at J, with 9 bases in the middle. CDR3 length: 11 amino acids. The CDR3 loop reads CSVVRTNGYTF. CDR3 nucleotides: TGCAGCGTTGTAAGGACAAATGGCTACACCTTC. Complete variable domain (other parts from reference TRBV29-1 and TRBJ1-2): SAVISQKPSRDICQRGTSLTIQCQVDSQVTMMFWYRQQPGQSLTLIATANQGSEATYESGFVIDKFPISRPNLTFSTLTVSNMSPEDSSIYLCSVVRTNGYTFGSGTRLTVV.

J is TRBJ1-2 and V is TRBV28; perhaps TRBD1 as D (5 bases). The CDR3 loop spans 13 amino acids. Germline lookup yields CDR1 MDHEN and CDR2 SYDVKM. The V and J ends lost 4 bases and 3 bases respectively, with 9 bases between them. The CDR3: CASSSPQDYGYTF. DNA of the CDR3: TGTGCCAGCAGTTCCCCACAGGACTATGGCTACACCTTC.